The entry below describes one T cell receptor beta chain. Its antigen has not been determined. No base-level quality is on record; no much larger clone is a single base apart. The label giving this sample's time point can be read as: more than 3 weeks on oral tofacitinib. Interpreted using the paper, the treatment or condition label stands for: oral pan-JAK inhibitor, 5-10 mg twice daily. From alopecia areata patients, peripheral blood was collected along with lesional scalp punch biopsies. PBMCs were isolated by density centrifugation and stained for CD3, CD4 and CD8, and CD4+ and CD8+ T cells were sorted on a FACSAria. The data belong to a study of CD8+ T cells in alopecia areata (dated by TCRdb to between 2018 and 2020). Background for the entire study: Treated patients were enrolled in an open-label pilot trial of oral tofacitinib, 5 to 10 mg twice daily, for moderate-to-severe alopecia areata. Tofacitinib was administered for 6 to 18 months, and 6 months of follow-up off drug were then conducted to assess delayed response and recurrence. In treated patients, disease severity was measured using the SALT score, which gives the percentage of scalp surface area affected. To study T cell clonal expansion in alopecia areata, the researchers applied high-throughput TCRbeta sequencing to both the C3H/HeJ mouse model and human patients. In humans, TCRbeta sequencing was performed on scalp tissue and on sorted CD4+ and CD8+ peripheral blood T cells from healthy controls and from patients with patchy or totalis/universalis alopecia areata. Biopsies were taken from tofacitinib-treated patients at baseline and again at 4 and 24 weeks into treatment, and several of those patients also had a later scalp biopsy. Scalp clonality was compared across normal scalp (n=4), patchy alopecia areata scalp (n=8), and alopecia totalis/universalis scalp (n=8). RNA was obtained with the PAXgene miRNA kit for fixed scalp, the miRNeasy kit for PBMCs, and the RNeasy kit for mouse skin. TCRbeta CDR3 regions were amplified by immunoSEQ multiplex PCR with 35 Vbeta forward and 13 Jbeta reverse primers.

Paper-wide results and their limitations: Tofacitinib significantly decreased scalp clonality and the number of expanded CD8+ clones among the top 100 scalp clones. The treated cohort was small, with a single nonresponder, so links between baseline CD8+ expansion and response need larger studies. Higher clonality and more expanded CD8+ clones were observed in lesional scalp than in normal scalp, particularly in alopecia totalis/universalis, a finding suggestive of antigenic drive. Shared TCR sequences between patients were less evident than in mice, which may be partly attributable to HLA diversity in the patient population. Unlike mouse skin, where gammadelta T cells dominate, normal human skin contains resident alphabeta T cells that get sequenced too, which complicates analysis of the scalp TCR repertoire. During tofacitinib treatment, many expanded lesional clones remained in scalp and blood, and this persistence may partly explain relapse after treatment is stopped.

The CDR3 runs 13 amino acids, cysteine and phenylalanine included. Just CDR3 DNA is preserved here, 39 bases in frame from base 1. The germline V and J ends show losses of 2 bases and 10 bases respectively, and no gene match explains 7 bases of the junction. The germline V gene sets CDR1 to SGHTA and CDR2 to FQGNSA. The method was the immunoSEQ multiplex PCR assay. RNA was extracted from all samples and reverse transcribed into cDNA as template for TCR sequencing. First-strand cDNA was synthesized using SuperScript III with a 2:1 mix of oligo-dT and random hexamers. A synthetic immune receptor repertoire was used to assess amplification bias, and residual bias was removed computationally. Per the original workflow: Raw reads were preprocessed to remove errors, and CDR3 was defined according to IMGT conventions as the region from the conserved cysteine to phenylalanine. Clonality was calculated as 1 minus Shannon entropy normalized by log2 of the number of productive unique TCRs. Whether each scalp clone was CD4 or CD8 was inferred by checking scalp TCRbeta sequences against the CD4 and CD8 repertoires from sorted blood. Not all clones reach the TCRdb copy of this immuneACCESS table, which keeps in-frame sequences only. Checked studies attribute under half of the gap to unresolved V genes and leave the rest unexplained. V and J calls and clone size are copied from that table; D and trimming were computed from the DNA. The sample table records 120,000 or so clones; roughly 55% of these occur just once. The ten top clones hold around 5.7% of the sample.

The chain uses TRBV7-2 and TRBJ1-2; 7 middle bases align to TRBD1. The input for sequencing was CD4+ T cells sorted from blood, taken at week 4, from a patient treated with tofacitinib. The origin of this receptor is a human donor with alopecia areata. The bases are TGTGCCAGCAGCTTAAAGGGGGCTAAGGTCTACACCTTC. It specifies CASSLKGAKVYTF.